The 24 T cell receptor beta chains below all came from one sample that was sequenced in a study of blood T cell repertoires in COVID-19. The method was immunoSEQ multiplex PCR; TCRdb's version includes in-frame clones alone and lacks a portion of them. Among 150,000 to 200,000 clones listed, roughly four fifths were seen once. The sequenced sample consisted of peripheral blood. The receptors stem from a man between 60 and 75 years old with active or convalescent COVID-19.

V usage is TRBV7-9 and J usage is TRBJ1-5, with D perhaps matching TRBD1 (6 bases). Germline V gene data show CDR1 as SEHNR and CDR2 as FQNEAQ (reference sequence). V was cut by 4 bases and J by 0 bases, with 7 bases left in between. The CDR3 length is 14 residues. The CDR3 protein is CASSSDSSNQPQHF. CDR3 sequence (DNA): TGTGCCAGCAGCTCGGACAGTAGCAATCAGCCCCAGCATTTT.

The chain recombines TRBV28 with TRBJ1-4; tentatively, D is TRBD1 (5 bases). Trimming cost V 6 bases and J 7 bases, with 15 bases left between them. The CDR3 spans 14 residues. Germline-derived CDR1 and CDR2 are MDHEN and SYDVKM. This CDR3 is CASSPGGMVEKLFF. The CDR3 region has the DNA TGTGCCAGCAGCCCCGGGGGAATGGTTGAAAAACTGTTTTTT.

This chain joins TRBV5-1 and TRBJ2-2; 11 bases line up with TRBD1. After removal of 3 bases from V and 7 bases from J, the junction contained 11 bases not matched to a gene. The CDR3 has 17 amino acids. Looked up from germline, CDR1 is SGHRS and CDR2 is YFSETQ. DNA for the CDR3: TGCGCCAGCAGCTCCCTTGGACAGGGGGCGATGGGCGGGGAGCTGTTTTTT. Protein product: CASSSLGQGAMGGELFF. The full variable domain, rest sourced from reference TRBV5-1 and TRBJ2-2, is KAGVTQTPRYLIKTRGQQVTLSCSPISGHRSVSWYQQTPGQGLQFLFEYFSETQRNKGNFPGRFSGRQFSNSRSEMNVSTLELGDSALYLCASSSLGQGAMGGELFFGEGSRLTVL.

This sequence joins TRBV5-1 and TRBJ2-3; possibly TRBD1 for D (5 bases). CDR1 and CDR2 (germline): SGHRS, YFSETQ. The CDR3 extends over 14 amino acids. V shed 2 bases and J shed 0 bases, with 7 bases lying between them. The CDR3, as DNA: TGCGCCAGCAGCTTTACAGGAAGCACAGATACGCAGTATTTT. Protein product: CASSFTGSTDTQYF.

The chain has TRBV9 and TRBJ2-1; maybe TRBD2 (6 bases). Germline values: CDR1 SGDLS, CDR2 YYNGEE. V lost 0 bases and J lost 9, with 13 bases in between. The CDR3 totals 14 residues. Here the CDR3 reads CASSVATSSGEQFF. CDR3 nucleotides: TGTGCCAGCAGCGTAGCTACTAGCTCTGGTGAGCAGTTCTTC. The full variable domain, its missing parts supplied by reference TRBV9 and TRBJ2-1, is DSGVTQTPKHLITATGQRVTLRCSPRSGDLSVYWYQQSLDQGLQFLIQYYNGEERAKGNILERFSAQQFPDLHSELNLSSLELGDSALYFCASSVATSSGEQFFGPGTRLTVL.

This sequence joins TRBV5-6 and TRBJ1-3; TRBD1 aligns across 9 bases. The CDR3 is 16 amino acids. CDR1 and CDR2 from the germline V gene are SGHDT and YYEEEE. The trim removed 4 bases at V and 2 bases at J, leaving 7 bases unmatched. The CDR3 region is CASSTPGQGTGNTIYF. The CDR3 coding sequence is TGTGCCAGCAGCACTCCGGGACAGGGAACTGGAAACACCATATATTTT.

The chain combines TRBV10-3 with TRBJ1-1; 7 nucleotides align to TRBD1. The CDR3 length is 14 residues. In germline, CDR1 is ENHRY, CDR2 SYGVKD. V shed 10 bases and J 6 bases; nucleotides not matched to a gene: 14. The CDR3 loop is CATRVTGVWAEAFF. The CDR3 coding sequence is TGTGCCACCCGAGTAACAGGGGTATGGGCTGAAGCTTTCTTT.

The chain uses TRBV27 and TRBJ1-6; 9 positions agree with TRBD1. The J segment lost 9 bases and the V segment lost 5 bases, leaving 5 bases of the junction unmatched. Germline CDR1 is MNHEY and CDR2 is SMNVEV (reference sequence). The CDR3 consists of 14 residues. The CDR3 is CASSLDRGFSPLHF. The CDR3 nucleotides read TGTGCCAGCAGTCTCGACAGGGGGTTTTCACCCCTCCACTTT.

This CDR3 is CASSYGQGGTDTQYF. The DNA for the CDR3 is TGTGCCAGCAGTTACGGCCAGGGCGGCACAGATACGCAGTATTTT. The J gene is TRBJ2-3, the V gene TRBV6-5; D possibly corresponds to TRBD1 (5 bases). CDR3 size: 15 residues. V was clipped by 2 bases and J by 1 base, with 10 bases between them. Germline V gene data show CDR1 as MNHEY and CDR2 as SVGAGI.

The chain recombines TRBV5-1 with TRBJ2-5, with TRBD1 matching 9 bases. V dropped 6 bases and J dropped 4; count of bases not matched to a gene: 7. Germline V gene sequence: CDR1 SGHRS, CDR2 YFSETQ. The CDR3 is 14 residues long. CDR3 DNA sequence: TGCGCCAGCACCCCCGGGACAGGGTTAGAGACCCAGTACTTC. The encoded protein is CASTPGTGLETQYF.

This chain joins TRBV7-8 and TRBJ1-6, with unresolved D. The CDR3 is 15 residues long. Trimming stripped 1 base from V and 12 bases from J, with 16 bases between. Germline CDR1 and CDR2: SGHVS and FQNEAQ. CDR3 nucleotides: TGTGCCAGCAGCTTAGGGAACACGGGTGGAATACCCCTCCACTTT. It is translated as CASSLGNTGGIPLHF.

The gene calls are TRBV2 and TRBJ2-7, with 14 bases identical to TRBD2. Germline V gene lookup returns CDR1 SNHLY and CDR2 FYNNEI. This CDR3 has 18 residues. V was clipped by 7 bases and J by 3 bases; unmatched bases: 14. The CDR3, as DNA: TGTGCCAGCACCATGGCGGGGGGGACTAGCGGGAGACTCTACGAGCAGTACTTC. This encodes CASTMAGGTSGRLYEQYF.

V gene TRBV19 combines with J gene TRBJ2-5, with 7 positions matching TRBD2. Germline assignment: CDR1 LNHDA and CDR2 SQIVND (reference sequence). The CDR3 extends over 18 amino acids. Trimming at V came to 7 bases and at J to 0 bases, leaving 17 bases not matched to a gene. This CDR3 is CASKILGGLAEYQETQYF. DNA of the CDR3: TGTGCCAGTAAGATCCTCGGTGGGCTAGCGGAGTACCAAGAGACCCAGTACTTC. The full variable domain, completed using reference TRBV19 and TRBJ2-5, is DGGITQSPKYLFRKEGQNVTLSCEQNLNHDAMYWYRQDPGQGLRLIYYSQIVNDFQKGDIAEGYSVSREKKESFPLTVTSAQKNPTAFYLCASKILGGLAEYQETQYFGPGTRLLVL.

This sequence joins TRBV5-4 and TRBJ2-3; D gene unclear. The germline V and J ends were trimmed by 3 bases and 0 bases, with 5 bases remaining between them. The germline gives CDR1 SGHNT, CDR2 YYREEE (reference sequence). The CDR3 sequence is 13 residues long. CDR3 protein: CASSSFSTDTQYF. The CDR3 nucleotides are TGTGCCAGCAGCTCCTTTAGCACAGATACGCAGTATTTT.

This clone was seen at least ten times. The V call is TRBV3-1 (or the pseudogene TRBV3-2), the J call TRBJ2-5, with 12 bases identical to TRBD2. Germline V lookup: CDR1 LGHDT, CDR2 YNNKEL (reference sequence). The V gene end was trimmed by 2 bases and the J gene end by 5 bases; junction bases not matched to a gene: 6. The CDR3 contains 16 residues. CDR3 sequence: CASSQTATSGRETQYF. DNA of the CDR3: TGTGCCAGCAGCCAAACCGCAACTAGCGGGAGGGAGACCCAGTACTTC.

For the CDR3, the DNA is TGTGCCAGCAGGCCTACAGGGGTCGGTGGCTACACCTTC. Encoded protein: CASRPTGVGGYTF. The gene calls are TRBV7-9 and TRBJ1-2, with 7 positions matching TRBD1. Per germline, CDR1 SEHNR and CDR2 FQNEAQ (reference sequence). The CDR3 extends over 13 amino acids. The junction had 8 bases not matched to a gene; V was cut back by 6 bases and J by 7 bases.

This chain links TRBV6-1 with TRBJ2-7; 7 positions match TRBD1. This CDR3 is 15 amino acids long. Germline loops: CDR1 MNHNS, CDR2 SASEGT. The V segment lost 1 base and the J segment 5 bases; nucleotides outside the gene matches: 8. The CDR3 sequence: CASSEGQGAAHEQYF. The CDR3 coding sequence is TGTGCCAGCAGTGAAGGACAGGGAGCGGCGCACGAGCAGTACTTC.

This clone has a handful of counts. The chain couples TRBV5-1 to TRBJ1-6, with 9 bases matching TRBD1. This CDR3 spans 15 amino acids. The V gene end was trimmed by 4 bases and the J gene end by 9 bases; junction bases not matched to a gene: 8. CDR1 and CDR2 from the germline V gene are SGHRS and YFSETQ. The CDR3 sequence: CASSEGQGLSSPLHF. The CDR3 nucleotides read TGCGCCAGCAGCGAGGGACAGGGATTAAGTTCACCCCTCCACTTT.

The chain couples TRBV2 to TRBJ1-2; 9 nucleotides agree with TRBD1. Germline assignment: CDR1 SNHLY and CDR2 FYNNEI. The CDR3 runs to 15 residues. The V segment lost 3 bases and the J segment 7 bases; nucleotides outside the gene matches: 9. CDR3: CASSDRDRAGSGYTF. The CDR3 nucleotides read TGTGCCAGCAGTGACCGGGACAGGGCTGGAAGTGGCTACACCTTC.

This clone appeared a few times. CDR3 DNA: TGTGCCAGCAGTGGCAGGACAGGGGCAGAGACCCAGTACTTC. Protein sequence: CASSGRTGAETQYF. This sequence joins TRBV28 and TRBJ2-5, with 9 nucleotides matching TRBD1. Germline-derived CDR1 and CDR2 are MDHEN and SYDVKM. Trimming removed 5 bases from V and 4 bases from J; junction bases left unmatched: 5. The CDR3 loop spans 14 amino acids.

The chain uses TRBV5-1 and TRBJ2-7, with 7 bases lining up with TRBD2. The germline V gene encodes CDR1 SGHRS and CDR2 YFSETQ. J lost 7 bases, V lost 0 bases, and 13 bases had no gene match. The CDR3 is 16 amino acids. The CDR3 region is CASSLVGSGIAREQYF. In DNA form, the CDR3 reads TGCGCCAGCAGCTTGGTGGGAAGCGGGATCGCTAGGGAGCAGTACTTC.

The V call is TRBV9, the J call TRBJ2-5; TRBD1 agrees at 7 bases. Germline-derived CDR1 and CDR2 are SGDLS and YYNGEE. The CDR3 sequence is 15 residues long. Germline trimming cut 3 bases from V and 1 base from J; bases unmatched to any gene: 6. The CDR3, as DNA: TGTGCCAGCAGCGCACGACAGGGACCCCAAGAGACCCAGTACTTC. It encodes CASSARQGPQETQYF.

V gene TRBV5-1 combines with J gene TRBJ1-3; D uncertain. The length of the CDR3 is 15 residues. With 3 bases removed from V and 1 base from J, the gap between germline ends came to 11 bases. The germline CDR1 and CDR2 sequences are SGHRS and YFSETQ. The CDR3 DNA reads TGCGCCAGCAGCTCCAGCGGGATTTCTGGAAACACCATATATTTT. Its protein is CASSSSGISGNTIYF.

The genes are TRBV2 and TRBJ2-5; 7 bases are shared with TRBD1. The CDR3 spans 15 residues. Germline V CDR1 and CDR2: SNHLY, FYNNEI. The trim removed 4 bases at V and 1 base at J, leaving 6 bases unmatched. CDR3 region: CASSGEGAGQETQYF. The CDR3 DNA reads as TGTGCCAGCAGTGGTGAGGGGGCAGGCCAAGAGACCCAGTACTTC.